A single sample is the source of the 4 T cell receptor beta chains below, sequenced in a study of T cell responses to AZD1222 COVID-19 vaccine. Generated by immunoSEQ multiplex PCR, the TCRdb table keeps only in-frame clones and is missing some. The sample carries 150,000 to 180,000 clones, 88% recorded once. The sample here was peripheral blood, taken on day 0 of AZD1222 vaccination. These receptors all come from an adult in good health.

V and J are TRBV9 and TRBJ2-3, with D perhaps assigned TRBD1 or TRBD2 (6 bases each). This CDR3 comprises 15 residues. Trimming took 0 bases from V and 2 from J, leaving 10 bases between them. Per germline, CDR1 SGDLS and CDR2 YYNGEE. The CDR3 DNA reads TGTGCCAGCAGCGTAGCTCCGGGGGCCACAGATACGCAGTATTTT. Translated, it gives CASSVAPGATDTQYF.

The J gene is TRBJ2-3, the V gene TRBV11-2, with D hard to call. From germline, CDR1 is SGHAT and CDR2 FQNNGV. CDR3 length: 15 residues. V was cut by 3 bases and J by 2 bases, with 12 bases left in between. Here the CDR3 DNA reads TGTGCCAGCAGCTTTGTTCGGGCCACCACAGATACGCAGTATTTT. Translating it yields CASSFVRATTDTQYF.

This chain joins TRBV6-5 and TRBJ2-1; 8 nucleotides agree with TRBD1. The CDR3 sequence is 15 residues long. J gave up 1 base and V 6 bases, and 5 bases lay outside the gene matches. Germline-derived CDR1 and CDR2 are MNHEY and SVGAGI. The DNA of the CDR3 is TGTGCCAGCAGAAAGACAGGGGAGTCCTACAATGAGCAGTTCTTC. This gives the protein CASRKTGESYNEQFF.

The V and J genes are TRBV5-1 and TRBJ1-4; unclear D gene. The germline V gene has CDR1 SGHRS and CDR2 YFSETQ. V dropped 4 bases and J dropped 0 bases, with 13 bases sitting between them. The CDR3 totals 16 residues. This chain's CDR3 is CASSGTVSATNEKLFF. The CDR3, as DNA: TGCGCCAGCAGCGGAACAGTTTCTGCAACTAATGAAAAACTGTTTTTT.